Following are 3 T cell receptor beta chains from one sample sequenced in a study of immune evolution from preneoplasia to lung adenocarcinoma. TCRdb's table, derived via immunoSEQ multiplex PCR, lists solely in-frame clones and lacks some. In the table there are roughly 7,000 clones, around 80% of which are singletons. Material for sequencing was FFPE adjacent normal lung tissue. The receptors were sampled from a person aged 60-79 years with lung adenocarcinoma.

This chain joins TRBV6-5 and TRBJ1-2; D unresolved. The V gene lost 2 bases and the J gene lost 5 bases, with 6 bases spanning the gap. In germline, CDR1 is MNHEY, CDR2 SVGAGI. The CDR3 length is 12 residues. The CDR3 nucleotides read TGTGCCAGCAGTTACGGTACATATGGCTACACCTTC. Translation gives CASSYGTYGYTF.

The chain is built from TRBV4-3 and TRBJ2-1; 11 positions agree with TRBD2. The J segment lost 5 bases and the V segment lost 3 bases, leaving 0 bases of the junction unmatched. There are 14 residues in the CDR3. CDR1 is LGHNA, CDR2 YSLEER, per germline. CDR3 sequence reads: CASSQGLADNEQFF. The CDR3 DNA reads TGCGCCAGCAGCCAGGGACTAGCGGACAATGAGCAGTTCTTC.

The chain recombines TRBV6-5 with TRBJ2-1; D is unclear. The CDR3 loop spans 13 amino acids. Germline V gives CDR1 MNHEY, CDR2 SVGAGI. The V and J ends lost 5 bases and 5 bases respectively, with 10 bases between them. CDR3 coding DNA: TGTGCCAGCAGTCCCAACTTACACAATGAGCAGTTCTTC. Its translation is CASSPNLHNEQFF.